This note documents a single TCR beta chain sequence. Antigen: not known. Profiled with immunoSEQ multiplex PCR; TCRdb holds only in-frame clones, not every one. Of roughly 330,000 clones in the sample, approximately 90% were seen once. The germline gives CDR1 SGHNT, CDR2 YENEEA. V was shortened by 4 bases and J by 3 bases, with 3 bases between the two germline ends. This CDR3 spans 12 amino acids. The data originate from a study of cytomegalovirus exposure and HLA in healthy donors. The study's findings and limits: Some TCR beta chains (164 of them) were listed as cytomegalovirus-associated.

The genes are TRBV11-3 and TRBJ2-2, with D hard to call. The clonotype comes from a woman in her twenties or thirties in good health and CMV-seropositive. Sequenced material: PBMCs. The CDR3 DNA is TGTGCCAGCAGCTCGGACACCGGGGAGCTGTTTTTT. It specifies CASSSDTGELFF.